These T cell receptor beta chains were read from a single sample in a study of OX40 agonist ivuxolimab in advanced cancers. Profiling relied on immunoSEQ multiplex PCR, and the TCRdb table lists in-frame clones only, not all of them. The sample has roughly 24,000 clones, nearly 85% seen once. The source was CD4+ or CD8+ T cells sorted from blood, collected in a trial of the OX40 agonist ivuxolimab. Receptors were obtained from an adult with an advanced solid tumor such as melanoma, head and neck, liver or kidney cancer. The CDR3 runs from the conserved cysteine through the conserved F or W. A D gene is named only where the DNA matches it firmly. Size is stated for part of the rows, as once, few or many counts, or as a class when the clone is expanded.

>TRBJ2-1|-|-|TRBV4-1
CASSEKPGGNEQFF
TGCGCCAGCAGCGAGAAGCCAGGGGGGAATGAGCAGTTCTTC
>TRBJ1-3|TRBD1|-|TRBV13
CASSTRDRGLGNTIYF
TGTGCCAGCAGCACCCGGGACAGGGGGCTTGGAAACACCATATATTTT
>TRBJ2-1|TRBD1|-|TRBV10-3
CAISEPRTGNEQFF
TGTGCCATCAGTGAACCCCGGACAGGGAATGAGCAGTTCTTC
>TRBJ2-3|-|-|TRBV4-1
CASSQEDSGEGVLHTQYF
TGCGCCAGCAGCCAAGAGGATAGTGGGGAGGGGGTCCTTCATACGCAGTATTTT
>TRBJ1-3|-|-|TRBV4-3
CASSLDSEGTGNTIYF
TGCGCCAGCAGCCTAGACAGCGAGGGGACTGGAAACACCATATATTTT
>TRBJ2-7|-|-|TRBV29-1
CSVEDQVSYEQYF
TGCAGCGTTGAAGATCAGGTTTCCTACGAGCAGTACTTC
>TRBJ1-2|-|-|TRBV4-1
CASSQDRRQPLYGYTF
TGCGCCAGCAGCCAAGACCGGCGGCAGCCCCTCTATGGCTACACCTTC
>TRBJ2-5|TRBD2|-|TRBV5-1
CASSLEWSISGGVQETQYF
TGCGCCAGCAGCTTGGAATGGAGTATTTCCGGGGGGGTCCAAGAGACCCAGTACTTC
>TRBJ1-1|TRBD1|-|TRBV5-6
CASSPEPQGAYTEAFF
TGTGCCAGCAGCCCGGAACCACAGGGGGCCTACACTGAAGCTTTCTTT
>TRBJ2-1|-|-|TRBV27
CASTKGHNNEQFF
TGTGCCAGCACAAAGGGACACAACAATGAGCAGTTCTTC
>TRBJ2-7|TRBD1|-|TRBV18
CASSPGQGASTGLDSYEQYF
TGTGCCAGCTCACCCGGACAGGGGGCTTCCACGGGACTTGACTCCTACGAGCAGTACTTC
>TRBJ1-1|TRBD1|-|TRBV27
CASGDRNTEAFF
TGTGCCAGTGGGGACAGGAACACTGAAGCTTTCTTT
>TRBJ1-5|TRBD1|-|TRBV6-6
CASRDPGTDRNQPQHF
TGTGCCAGCAGAGATCCCGGGACAGACCGCAATCAGCCCCAGCATTTT
>TRBJ2-7|-|-|TRBV12-5
CASGLRYGRAYEQYF
TGTGCTAGTGGTTTGAGATACGGACGAGCCTACGAGCAGTACTTC
>TRBJ2-1|TRBD1|few|TRBV6-4
CASSPGQGGNEQFF
TGTGCCAGCAGTCCGGGACAGGGGGGCAATGAGCAGTTCTTC
>TRBJ1-2|-|-|TRBV27
CASSLQGVDGYTF
TGTGCCAGCAGTCTCCAGGGCGTAGATGGCTACACCTTC
>TRBJ1-1|-|-|TRBV4-3
CASSQDKAGYSNTEAFF
TGCGCCAGCAGCCAAGATAAAGCAGGCTACTCAAACACTGAAGCTTTCTTT
>TRBJ2-5|TRBD2|-|TRBV7-2
CASSLALERGEETQYF
TGTGCCAGCAGCTTAGCGCTTGAGCGGGGTGAAGAGACCCAGTACTTC
>TRBJ1-5|-|-|TRBV27
CASSLTPGYNQPQHF
TGTGCCAGCAGCCTTACCCCAGGGTACAATCAGCCCCAGCATTTT
>TRBJ1-1|-|-|TRBV11-2
CASSLVGALNTEAFF
TGTGCCAGCAGCTTAGTGGGGGCACTGAACACTGAAGCTTTCTTT
>TRBJ2-7|-|-|TRBV11-2
CASSSTGNRYEQYF
TGTGCCAGCAGCTCCACCGGGAACCGATACGAGCAGTACTTC
>TRBJ1-5|-|-|TRBV4-1
CASSPRQAGLGAQPQHF
TGCGCCAGCAGCCCTCGACAGGCCGGACTAGGGGCTCAGCCCCAGCATTTT
>TRBJ2-5|TRBD2|large|TRBV9
CASSVVGLAGEETQYF
TGTGCCAGCAGCGTAGTTGGACTAGCGGGGGAAGAGACCCAGTACTTC
>TRBJ1-2|-|-|TRBV6-1
CASSDGTESYGYTF
TGTGCCAGCAGTGATGGGACGGAGAGCTATGGCTACACCTTC
>TRBJ2-7|TRBD1|-|TRBV6-5
CASSYDRGYEQYF
TGTGCCAGCAGTTATGACAGGGGATACGAGCAGTACTTC
>TRBJ2-7|-|-|TRBV27
CASSPARQLNEQYF
TGTGCCAGCAGCCCCGCCAGACAGTTGAACGAGCAGTACTTC
>TRBJ2-2|-|-|TRBV27
CASSPGATGELFF
TGTGCCAGCAGTCCTGGTGCGACCGGGGAGCTGTTTTTT
>TRBJ1-1|-|-|TRBV7-9
CASSLGQGEAFF
TGTGCCAGCAGTTTAGGTCAGGGTGAAGCTTTCTTT
>TRBJ2-3|-|-|TRBV9
CASNYRDYADTQYF
TGTGCCAGCAACTACAGGGATTACGCAGATACGCAGTATTTT
>TRBJ1-1|-|-|TRBV4-3
CASSQERGGYTEAFF
TGCGCCAGCAGCCAGGAAAGGGGTGGGTACACTGAAGCTTTCTTT
>TRBJ1-2|-|once|TRBV2
CASRTPNGYTF
TGTGCCAGCAGAACCCCCAATGGCTACACCTTC
>TRBJ1-2|-|-|TRBV4-1
CASSQEWRVLEGYTF
TGCGCCAGCAGCCAAGAATGGAGGGTCTTAGAGGGCTACACCTTC
>TRBJ1-2|-|-|TRBV27
CASSWGSGDYGYTF
TGTGCCAGCAGTTGGGGATCAGGGGACTATGGCTACACCTTC
>TRBJ1-1|-|-|TRBV6-5
CASSVTMGPNTEAFF
TGTGCCAGCAGTGTAACCATGGGGCCGAACACTGAAGCTTTCTTT
>TRBJ1-3|-|-|TRBV10-3
CATVIGVGGSPNSGNTIYF
TGTGCCACCGTCATAGGGGTCGGGGGGTCGCCTAACTCTGGAAACACCATATATTTT
>TRBJ2-7|-|-|TRBV11-2
CASSFSTVPYEQYF
TGTGCCAGCAGCTTCAGCACAGTACCCTACGAGCAGTACTTC
>TRBJ2-2|-|once|TRBV7-9
CASSFKPGELFF
TGTGCCAGCAGCTTTAAACCCGGGGAGCTGTTTTTT
>TRBJ2-2|TRBD2|-|TRBV4-3
CASSQGPGGLGIGELFF
TGCGCCAGCAGCCAAGGGCCGGGGGGGTTGGGAATCGGGGAGCTGTTTTTT
>TRBJ2-1|-|-|TRBV18
CASSPEASSYNEQFF
TGTGCCAGCTCACCTGAGGCTAGCTCCTACAATGAGCAGTTCTTC
>TRBJ1-1|-|-|TRBV7-9
CASSLSNTEAFF
TGTGCCAGCAGCCTCTCGAACACTGAAGCTTTCTTT
>TRBJ1-1|-|-|TRBV15
CATSRGGPNTEAFF
TGTGCCACCAGCAGAGGAGGGCCCAACACTGAAGCTTTCTTT
>TRBJ1-1|-|few|TRBV7-9
CASIRVEVGTEAFF
TGTGCCAGCATTCGGGTGGAGGTAGGCACTGAAGCTTTCTTT
>TRBJ1-5|-|-|TRBV5-1
CASSLPGPQPQHF
TGCGCCAGCAGCTTGCCGGGGCCCCAGCCCCAGCATTTT
>TRBJ2-4|-|-|TRBV27
CASSLSRGQDQYF
TGTGCCAGCAGTTTATCGAGAGGGCAGGATCAGTACTTC
>TRBJ1-2|-|-|TRBV7-9
CASSSPEGYGYGYTF
TGTGCCAGCAGCTCTCCAGAGGGGTATGGCTATGGCTACACCTTC
>TRBJ2-1|-|-|TRBV9
CASSVGGEVYNEQFF
TGTGCCAGCAGCGTAGGGGGGGAGGTGTACAATGAGCAGTTCTTC
>TRBJ1-2|-|-|TRBV6-1
CASREDGGYTF
TGTGCCAGCAGGGAGGACGGTGGCTACACCTTC
>TRBJ2-2|-|-|TRBV7-9
CASKGPVKLFF
TGTGCCAGCAAGGGACCCGTTAAGCTGTTTTTT
>TRBJ1-1|TRBD1|-|TRBV4-3
CASSPRQGWGTEAFF
TGCGCCAGTAGCCCCAGACAGGGGTGGGGCACTGAAGCTTTCTTT
>TRBJ2-7|TRBD1|-|TRBV10-3
CAISEDTRGPYEQYF
TGTGCCATCAGTGAGGACACCAGGGGGCCCTACGAGCAGTACTTC
>TRBJ2-7|TRBD2|-|TRBV5-1
CASSLDLAGGEQYF
TGCGCCAGCAGCTTGGACCTAGCGGGAGGCGAGCAGTACTTC
>TRBJ2-7|-|-|TRBV7-6
CASSLGPNYEQYF
TGTGCCAGCAGCTTAGGACCCAACTACGAGCAGTACTTC
>TRBJ1-1|-|-|TRBV19
CASWKGLMNTEAFF
TGTGCCAGCTGGAAGGGGCTCATGAACACTGAAGCTTTCTTT
>TRBJ1-3|-|-|TRBV7-9
CASSSGSSGNTIYF
TGTGCCAGCAGCTCCGGATCCTCTGGAAACACCATATATTTT
>TRBJ2-2|-|-|TRBV9
CASSAQGIGELFF
TGTGCCAGCAGCGCACAGGGAATCGGGGAGCTGTTTTTT
>TRBJ2-7|-|-|TRBV27
CATSQGPAYEQYF
TGTGCCACCTCACAGGGTCCGGCGTACGAGCAGTACTTC
>TRBJ1-6|-|-|TRBV7-9
CASSPNGLNNSPLHF
TGTGCCAGCAGCCCAAATGGCCTCAATAATTCACCCCTCCACTTT
>TRBJ2-7|-|-|TRBV2
CASRDTGTHTYEQYF
TGTGCCAGCCGCGATACCGGGACTCATACCTACGAGCAGTACTTC
>TRBJ2-2|TRBD1|-|TRBV19
CASSIPSATGSNTGELFF
TGTGCCAGTAGTATCCCCTCCGCGACAGGGTCAAACACCGGGGAGCTGTTTTTT
>TRBJ2-1|-|once|TRBV9
CASSRDSFTNEQFF
TGTGCCAGCAGCCGGGACTCCTTTACCAATGAGCAGTTCTTC